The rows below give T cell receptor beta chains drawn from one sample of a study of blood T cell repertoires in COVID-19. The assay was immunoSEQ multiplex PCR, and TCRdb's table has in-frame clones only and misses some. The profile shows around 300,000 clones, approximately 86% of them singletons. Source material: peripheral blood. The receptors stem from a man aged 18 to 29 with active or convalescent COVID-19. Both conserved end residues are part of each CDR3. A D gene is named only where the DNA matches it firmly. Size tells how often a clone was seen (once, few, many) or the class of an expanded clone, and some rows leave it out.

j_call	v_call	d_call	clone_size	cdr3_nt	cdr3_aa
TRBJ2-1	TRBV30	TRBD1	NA	TGTGCCCCGAACAGGGGGGTGAATGAGCAGTTCTTC	CAPNRGVNEQFF
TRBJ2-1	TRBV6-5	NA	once	TGTGCCAGCAGGGAGGCAGAAATCTACAATGAGCAGTTCTTC	CASREAEIYNEQFF
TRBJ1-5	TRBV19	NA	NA	TGTGCCAGTAGTATATCCCTAGGAGATCAGCCCCAGCATTTT	CASSISLGDQPQHF
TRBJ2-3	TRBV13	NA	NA	TGTGCCAGCAGCGCCCGGGGGGCCGCAGATACGCAGTATTTT	CASSARGAADTQYF
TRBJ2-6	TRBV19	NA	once	TGTGCCAGTAGTTCAGGGTTCCCAAGCTCTGGGGCCAACGTCCTGACTTTC	CASSSGFPSSGANVLTF
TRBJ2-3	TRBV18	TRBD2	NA	TGTGCCAGCTCACTGCGGGGGACCCCGAGCACAGATACGCAGTATTTT	CASSLRGTPSTDTQYF
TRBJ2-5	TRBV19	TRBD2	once	TGTGCCAGTAGTAGAATAGCGGGGCCAAAAGAGACCCAGTACTTC	CASSRIAGPKETQYF
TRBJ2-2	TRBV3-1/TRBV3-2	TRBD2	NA	TGTGCCAGCAGCCAAGATTGGTGGCTAGCGGGGGGATCCGGGGAGCTGTTTTTT	CASSQDWWLAGGSGELFF
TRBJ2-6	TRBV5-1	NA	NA	TGCGCCAGCAGCCCTACTGGGGCCAACGTCCTGACTTTC	CASSPTGANVLTF
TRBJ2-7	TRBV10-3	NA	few	TGTGCCATCAGTGAGTCGATAGGGAGCTCCTACGAGCAGTACTTC	CAISESIGSSYEQYF
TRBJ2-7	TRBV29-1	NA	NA	TGCAGCGTGTCTTCGTCTGATAGGAGCTACGAGCAGTACTTC	CSVSSSDRSYEQYF
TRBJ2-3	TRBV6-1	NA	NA	TGTGCCAGCAGTGAAGTTGGTGGGGGCGCAGATACGCAGTATTTT	CASSEVGGGADTQYF
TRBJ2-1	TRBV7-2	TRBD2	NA	TGTGCCATTAGGACTAGCGGGGGGGGTGAGCAGTTCTTC	CAIRTSGGGEQFF